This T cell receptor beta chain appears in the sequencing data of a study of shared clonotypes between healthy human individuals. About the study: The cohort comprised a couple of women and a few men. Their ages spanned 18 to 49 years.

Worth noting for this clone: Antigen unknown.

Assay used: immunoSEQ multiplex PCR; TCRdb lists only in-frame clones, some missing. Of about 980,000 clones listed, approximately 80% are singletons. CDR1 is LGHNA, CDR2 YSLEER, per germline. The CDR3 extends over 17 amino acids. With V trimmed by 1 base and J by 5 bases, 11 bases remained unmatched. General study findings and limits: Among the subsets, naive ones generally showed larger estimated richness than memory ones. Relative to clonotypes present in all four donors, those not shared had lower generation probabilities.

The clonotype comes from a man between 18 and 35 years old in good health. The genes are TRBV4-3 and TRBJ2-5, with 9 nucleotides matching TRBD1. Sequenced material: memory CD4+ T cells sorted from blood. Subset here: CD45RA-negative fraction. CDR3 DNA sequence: TGCGCCAGCAGCCAAGTGGGACAGGGAAGTTCCAGGGAGACCCAGTACTTC. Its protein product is CASSQVGQGSSRETQYF.